This T cell receptor beta chain is drawn from a study of shared clonotypes between healthy human individuals. This CDR3 spans 8 amino acids. V was cut by 6 bases and J by 4 bases, with 1 base left in between. The germline V gene has CDR1 GTSNPN and CDR2 SVGIG (reference sequence). Profiling relied on immunoSEQ multiplex PCR, and the TCRdb table lists in-frame clones only, not all of them. The table records roughly 1,000,000 clones, 75% to 85% of them present only once. The genes are TRBV30 and TRBJ2-7; D gene unclear. The source is a man between 18 and 35 years old in good health. Some clones in this sample may be carry-over from other donors' samples. Material: memory CD4+ T cells from PBMCs. The subset is: CD45RA-negative fraction. CDR3 amino acids: CACYEQYF. The CDR3 DNA reads as TGTGCCTGTTACGAGCAGTACTTC.